What follows describes a single T cell receptor beta chain. This sample was taken from a study of T cells in Graves' hyperthyroidism and ophthalmopathy. Trimming removed 1 base from V and 2 bases from J, with 19 bases in between. The germline CDR1 and CDR2 sequences are MNHNS and SASEGT. The CDR3 spans 18 residues. Amplified regions were TCR beta CDR3 sequences from RNA transcripts. The HTBI primer set served for first-round RT-PCR of the TCR CDR3. TCRdb ran MiXCR on the multiplex PCR reads and lists one entry per CDR3 protein. This repertoire shows about 700,000 distinct CDR3 sequences, approximately 14% found once; its top ten account for 10% to 13%.

The chain employs TRBV6-1 and TRBJ2-3; the D gene could be TRBD1 or TRBD2 (6 bases each). This receptor was identified in a woman between 18 and 29 years old with Graves' hyperthyroidism. The sample was blood. The CDR3 coding sequence is TGTGCCAGCAGTGAAGATTGGGAGGTCCGACAGGACACAGATACGCAGTATTTT. It translates to CASSEDWEVRQDTDTQYF.